Listed below are T cell receptor beta chains from one sample, sequenced in a study of blood T cell repertoires in COVID-19. Here immunoSEQ multiplex PCR was the method, and the copy in TCRdb shows in-frame clones only, minus some. The sample holds under 200,000 clones, about 80% seen once. Sequencing was carried out using peripheral blood. The receptors were sampled from a man in his fifties or sixties with acute or convalescent COVID-19. Each CDR3 is given with its conserved first and last residue. The D gene is left open where the match is weak. Size values are once, few and many counts, or a class for expanded clones, and some rows have none.

v_gene: TRBV9; j_gene: TRBJ2-2; abundance: NA; d_gene: TRBD1; CDR3nt: TGTGCCAGCAGCGTCTCGGGACAGGGAGGGAGGGCCGGGGAGCTGTTTTTT; CDR3aa: CASSVSGQGGRAGELFF
v_gene: TRBV4-2; j_gene: TRBJ1-1; abundance: NA; d_gene: NA; CDR3nt: TGTGCCAGCAGCCAAACGCACTCGGGCACTGAAGCTTTCTTT; CDR3aa: CASSQTHSGTEAFF
v_gene: TRBV19; j_gene: TRBJ2-3; abundance: NA; d_gene: NA; CDR3nt: TGTGCCAGTAGTGCGATCGGGATTAATACAGATACGCAGTATTTT; CDR3aa: CASSAIGINTDTQYF
v_gene: TRBV10-1; j_gene: TRBJ2-1; abundance: NA; d_gene: TRBD2; CDR3nt: TGCGCCAGCAGTGAGTTCGGGACTAGCGGGAATAATGAGCAGTTCTTC; CDR3aa: CASSEFGTSGNNEQFF
v_gene: TRBV14; j_gene: TRBJ2-3; abundance: NA; d_gene: TRBD2; CDR3nt: TGTGCCAGCAGCCTACCAGCGGGGGAGAAAGATACGCAGTATTTT; CDR3aa: CASSLPAGEKDTQYF
v_gene: TRBV4-3; j_gene: TRBJ2-3; abundance: NA; d_gene: TRBD2; CDR3nt: TGCGCCAGCAGCCAGGCAAGGACTAGCGGGGGCTACACAGATACGCAGTATTTT; CDR3aa: CASSQARTSGGYTDTQYF
v_gene: TRBV7-9; j_gene: TRBJ1-2; abundance: few; d_gene: TRBD1; CDR3nt: TGTGCCAGCAGCGGGACAGGGGGACCATGGGGCTATGGCTACACCTTC; CDR3aa: CASSGTGGPWGYGYTF
v_gene: TRBV6-6; j_gene: TRBJ1-5; abundance: NA; d_gene: TRBD1; CDR3nt: TGTGCCAGCAGTCGGACAGGGGGATATCAGCCCCAGCATTTT; CDR3aa: CASSRTGGYQPQHF
v_gene: TRBV19; j_gene: TRBJ1-1; abundance: many; d_gene: NA; CDR3nt: TGTGCCACCACACAGGTCGAGAACACTGAAGCTTTCTTT; CDR3aa: CATTQVENTEAFF
v_gene: TRBV7-2; j_gene: TRBJ1-5; abundance: once; d_gene: NA; CDR3nt: TGTGCCAGCAGCTCGGGGGGGTCGGGGCAGCCCCAGCATTTT; CDR3aa: CASSSGGSGQPQHF
v_gene: TRBV7-3; j_gene: TRBJ2-2; abundance: NA; d_gene: NA; CDR3nt: TGTGCCAGCAGGTTAAAAGGGGCTACCGGGGAGCTGTTTTTT; CDR3aa: CASRLKGATGELFF
v_gene: TRBV4-2; j_gene: TRBJ1-1; abundance: NA; d_gene: TRBD1; CDR3nt: TGTGCCAGCAGCCAAGATCCCGCAGGGGGCACTGAAGCTTTCTTT; CDR3aa: CASSQDPAGGTEAFF
v_gene: TRBV7-2; j_gene: TRBJ2-3; abundance: NA; d_gene: NA; CDR3nt: TGTGCCAGCAGCACACAGGGCTCCGCCACAGATACGCAGTATTTT; CDR3aa: CASSTQGSATDTQYF
v_gene: TRBV12-3/TRBV12-4; j_gene: TRBJ1-1; abundance: NA; d_gene: NA; CDR3nt: TGTGCCAGCAGTCAACCTCCACGGGGAGCTTTCTTT; CDR3aa: CASSQPPRGAFF
v_gene: TRBV29-1; j_gene: TRBJ2-7; abundance: NA; d_gene: TRBD1; CDR3nt: TGCAGCGTTGAGTCGGGGGACAGGGGGCTCTACGAGCAGTACTTC; CDR3aa: CSVESGDRGLYEQYF
v_gene: TRBV5-1; j_gene: TRBJ1-4; abundance: NA; d_gene: NA; CDR3nt: TGCGCCAGCAGCTTGGTAGCGGCGGCAGGGCGGAAGGAAAAACTGTTTTTT; CDR3aa: CASSLVAAAGRKEKLFF
v_gene: TRBV5-4; j_gene: TRBJ2-3; abundance: few; d_gene: TRBD2; CDR3nt: TGTGCCAGCAGCTTGGCCGCGACTAGCGGGAGCGATACGCAGTATTTT; CDR3aa: CASSLAATSGSDTQYF
v_gene: TRBV6-6; j_gene: TRBJ2-3; abundance: NA; d_gene: NA; CDR3nt: TGTGCCAGCAGTTCCGCCCCCATCAGGGGACCAGATACGCAGTATTTT; CDR3aa: CASSSAPIRGPDTQYF
v_gene: TRBV28; j_gene: TRBJ1-2; abundance: NA; d_gene: NA; CDR3nt: TGTGCCAGCAGTTTTAATGGAGGCTATGGCTACACCTTC; CDR3aa: CASSFNGGYGYTF
v_gene: TRBV4-1; j_gene: TRBJ1-3; abundance: NA; d_gene: TRBD1; CDR3nt: TGCGCCAGCAGCCCCGGGCCGGGACAGGTCGGGGATGGAAACACCATATATTTT; CDR3aa: CASSPGPGQVGDGNTIYF
v_gene: TRBV7-3; j_gene: TRBJ2-1; abundance: NA; d_gene: NA; CDR3nt: TGTGCCAGCAGCTCTACGGGGAGCTCCTACAATGAGCAGTTCTTC; CDR3aa: CASSSTGSSYNEQFF
v_gene: TRBV29-1; j_gene: TRBJ1-1; abundance: NA; d_gene: NA; CDR3nt: TGCAGCGTTGGAGGGGGAAACACTGAAGCTTTCTTT; CDR3aa: CSVGGGNTEAFF
v_gene: TRBV24-1; j_gene: TRBJ2-1; abundance: once; d_gene: TRBD2; CDR3nt: TGTGCCACCAGTGACCCCACTAGCGGAGGATACAATGAGCAGTTCTTC; CDR3aa: CATSDPTSGGYNEQFF
v_gene: TRBV18; j_gene: TRBJ2-1; abundance: NA; d_gene: TRBD1; CDR3nt: TGTGCCAGCTCAGAGCGACAGGGGTTCAATGAGCAGTTCTTC; CDR3aa: CASSERQGFNEQFF
v_gene: TRBV3-1/TRBV3-2; j_gene: TRBJ2-1; abundance: once; d_gene: TRBD2; CDR3nt: TGTGCCAGCAGCCAACTTGATAGCGGGGGTTACAATGAGCAGTTCTTC; CDR3aa: CASSQLDSGGYNEQFF
v_gene: TRBV9; j_gene: TRBJ2-1; abundance: NA; d_gene: NA; CDR3nt: TGTGCCAGCAGCGTAGGCTACCTCAACGAGCAGTTCTTC; CDR3aa: CASSVGYLNEQFF
v_gene: TRBV27; j_gene: TRBJ2-1; abundance: NA; d_gene: TRBD2; CDR3nt: TGTGCCACCCTCAAGAACAGCGGGAGATCCTACAATGAGCAGTTCTTC; CDR3aa: CATLKNSGRSYNEQFF
v_gene: TRBV30; j_gene: TRBJ2-1; abundance: NA; d_gene: TRBD2; CDR3nt: TGTGCCCGGAGCCCGGGAGGTCGCTACAATGAGCAGTTCTTC; CDR3aa: CARSPGGRYNEQFF
v_gene: TRBV14; j_gene: TRBJ2-2; abundance: NA; d_gene: NA; CDR3nt: TGTGCCAGCAGCCAATGGACCTTGACTATCGACACCGGGGAGCTGTTTTTT; CDR3aa: CASSQWTLTIDTGELFF
v_gene: TRBV7-9; j_gene: TRBJ2-7; abundance: NA; d_gene: TRBD2; CDR3nt: TGTGCCAGCAGCTCAGCGGGGCTCCGAAAATACGAGCAGTACTTC; CDR3aa: CASSSAGLRKYEQYF
v_gene: TRBV5-4; j_gene: TRBJ1-6; abundance: NA; d_gene: TRBD1; CDR3nt: TGTGCCAGCAGCTTGGGACAGGGGTTATCACCCCTCCACTTT; CDR3aa: CASSLGQGLSPLHF
v_gene: TRBV15; j_gene: TRBJ1-5; abundance: few; d_gene: NA; CDR3nt: TGTGCCACCAGCAGATCGTACAATCAGCCCCAGCATTTT; CDR3aa: CATSRSYNQPQHF
v_gene: TRBV7-8; j_gene: TRBJ2-2; abundance: NA; d_gene: NA; CDR3nt: TGTGCCGGGAGTCGGAAGACAAGAACGAACACCGGGGAGCTGTTTTTT; CDR3aa: CAGSRKTRTNTGELFF
v_gene: TRBV25-1; j_gene: TRBJ2-1; abundance: NA; d_gene: NA; CDR3nt: TGTGCCAGCAGTGAAGCGGGTCCCTACAATGAGCAGTTCTTC; CDR3aa: CASSEAGPYNEQFF
v_gene: TRBV30; j_gene: TRBJ2-6; abundance: NA; d_gene: NA; CDR3nt: TGTGCCTGGAGTGGGGAGGCGAGCTCTGGGGCCAACGTCCTGACTTTC; CDR3aa: CAWSGEASSGANVLTF
v_gene: TRBV4-3; j_gene: TRBJ1-2; abundance: NA; d_gene: NA; CDR3nt: TGCGCCAGCAGCCCCGGGGTGGGAGTTAACTATGGCTACACCTTC; CDR3aa: CASSPGVGVNYGYTF
v_gene: TRBV5-1; j_gene: TRBJ1-1; abundance: NA; d_gene: TRBD1; CDR3nt: TGCGCCAGCAGCTTGGGGTCAGGGGGCATGAACACTGAAGCTTTCTTT; CDR3aa: CASSLGSGGMNTEAFF
v_gene: TRBV6-5; j_gene: TRBJ1-5; abundance: NA; d_gene: TRBD1; CDR3nt: TGTGCCAGCAGGGGACAGGGGGCTCAGCCCCAGCATTTT; CDR3aa: CASRGQGAQPQHF
v_gene: TRBV13; j_gene: TRBJ1-4; abundance: NA; d_gene: TRBD1; CDR3nt: TGTGCCAGCCGACAGGGTATGGCTAATGAAAAACTGTTTTTT; CDR3aa: CASRQGMANEKLFF
v_gene: TRBV19; j_gene: TRBJ2-5; abundance: NA; d_gene: NA; CDR3nt: TGTGCCAGTATTCTTCAGGGTCGGGAGACCCAGTACTTC; CDR3aa: CASILQGRETQYF
v_gene: TRBV24-1; j_gene: TRBJ1-3; abundance: once; d_gene: NA; CDR3nt: TGTGCCACCAGTTCCTCGGGACACCGCTCTGGAAACACCATATATTTT; CDR3aa: CATSSSGHRSGNTIYF
v_gene: TRBV7-3; j_gene: TRBJ1-2; abundance: few; d_gene: TRBD1; CDR3nt: TGTGCCAGCAGCTGGGGACAGGGGAGAGATGGCTACACCTTC; CDR3aa: CASSWGQGRDGYTF
v_gene: TRBV7-9; j_gene: TRBJ2-2; abundance: NA; d_gene: TRBD2; CDR3nt: TGTGCCAGCACCCTGCGGGGCGGGAGGCCCGCGAACACCGGGGAGCTGTTTTTT; CDR3aa: CASTLRGGRPANTGELFF
v_gene: TRBV27; j_gene: TRBJ1-2; abundance: few; d_gene: NA; CDR3nt: TGTGCCAGCAGTTTAAGGTCCGAAGCGGAAGGCTACACCTTC; CDR3aa: CASSLRSEAEGYTF
v_gene: TRBV3-1/TRBV3-2; j_gene: TRBJ1-2; abundance: NA; d_gene: NA; CDR3nt: TGTGCCAGCAGCGGAGACAGCAATCCCGGCTACACCTTC; CDR3aa: CASSGDSNPGYTF
v_gene: TRBV27; j_gene: TRBJ2-2; abundance: NA; d_gene: TRBD2; CDR3nt: TGTGCCAGCACCTCCCGCGGTAGCGGGAGGACACCCCAGAACACCGGGGAGCTGTTTTTT; CDR3aa: CASTSRGSGRTPQNTGELFF
v_gene: TRBV19; j_gene: TRBJ2-2; abundance: NA; d_gene: TRBD2; CDR3nt: TGTGCCAGTAGACTAGCGGGAACCGGGGAGCTGTTTTTT; CDR3aa: CASRLAGTGELFF
v_gene: TRBV6-5; j_gene: TRBJ2-7; abundance: NA; d_gene: TRBD1; CDR3nt: TGTGCCAGCAGCGCCCGGACAGGGCACTACGAGCAGTACTTC; CDR3aa: CASSARTGHYEQYF
v_gene: TRBV6-5; j_gene: TRBJ1-5; abundance: NA; d_gene: TRBD1; CDR3nt: TGTGCCAGCAGTCCGACAGGGGTTGTCGACCAGCCCCAGCATTTT; CDR3aa: CASSPTGVVDQPQHF
v_gene: TRBV2; j_gene: TRBJ1-1; abundance: NA; d_gene: NA; CDR3nt: TGTGCCAGCAGTGAAATGCCTACCCCTCGTACGTCTGAAGCTTTCTTT; CDR3aa: CASSEMPTPRTSEAFF
v_gene: TRBV4-3; j_gene: TRBJ2-6; abundance: NA; d_gene: NA; CDR3nt: TGCGCCAGCAGCCAAGATCTGGGGAGAGTTGGGGCCAACGTCCTGACTTTC; CDR3aa: CASSQDLGRVGANVLTF
v_gene: TRBV12-5; j_gene: TRBJ2-3; abundance: once; d_gene: TRBD2; CDR3nt: TGTGCTAGTGGTTTTGTAATTAGCGGGACTAGCGGCCTTTCTACGCAGTATTTT; CDR3aa: CASGFVISGTSGLSTQYF
v_gene: TRBV20-1; j_gene: TRBJ2-1; abundance: NA; d_gene: TRBD2; CDR3nt: TGCAGTGCTACCGGACTAGCGGGACTGTTCTTC; CDR3aa: CSATGLAGLFF
v_gene: TRBV27; j_gene: TRBJ1-5; abundance: many; d_gene: NA; CDR3nt: TGTGCCAGCAGTCGAGGAGCGGATAGTCAGCCCCAGCATTTT; CDR3aa: CASSRGADSQPQHF
v_gene: TRBV7-2; j_gene: TRBJ2-1; abundance: NA; d_gene: TRBD1; CDR3nt: TGTGCCAGCAGCTCCGGGACAGGGTTTGGCAATGAGCAGTTCTTC; CDR3aa: CASSSGTGFGNEQFF
v_gene: TRBV9; j_gene: TRBJ1-2; abundance: NA; d_gene: TRBD1; CDR3nt: TGTGCCAGCAGCGCCTCCGCCCCGGGACAGAACTATGGCTACACCTTC; CDR3aa: CASSASAPGQNYGYTF
v_gene: TRBV28; j_gene: TRBJ2-3; abundance: NA; d_gene: NA; CDR3nt: TGTGCCAGCAGTTTAAGGGGGAACAGGGACACAGATACGCAGTATTTT; CDR3aa: CASSLRGNRDTDTQYF
v_gene: TRBV24-1; j_gene: TRBJ1-3; abundance: once; d_gene: TRBD1; CDR3nt: TGTGCCACCAGTGACAGGGGGTCTGGAAACACCATATATTTT; CDR3aa: CATSDRGSGNTIYF
v_gene: TRBV2; j_gene: TRBJ2-7; abundance: NA; d_gene: NA; CDR3nt: TGTGCCAGCAGTGAAGCCGGTGTCGAGCAGTACTTC; CDR3aa: CASSEAGVEQYF